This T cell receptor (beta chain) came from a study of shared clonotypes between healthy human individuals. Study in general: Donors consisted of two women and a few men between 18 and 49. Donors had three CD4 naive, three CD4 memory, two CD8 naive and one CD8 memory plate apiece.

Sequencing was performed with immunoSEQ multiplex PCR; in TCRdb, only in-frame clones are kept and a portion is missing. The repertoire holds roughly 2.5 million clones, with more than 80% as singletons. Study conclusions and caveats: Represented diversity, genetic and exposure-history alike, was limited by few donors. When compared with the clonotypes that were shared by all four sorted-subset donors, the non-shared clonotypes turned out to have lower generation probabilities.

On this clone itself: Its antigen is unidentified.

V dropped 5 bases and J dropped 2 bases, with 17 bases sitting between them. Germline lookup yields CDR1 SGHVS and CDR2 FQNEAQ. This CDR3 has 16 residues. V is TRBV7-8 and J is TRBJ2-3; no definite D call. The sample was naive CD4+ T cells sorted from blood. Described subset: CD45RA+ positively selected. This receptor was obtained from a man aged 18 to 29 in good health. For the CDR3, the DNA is TGTGCCAGCAGCCCTCGGGCCCTTTTACTCACAGATACGCAGTATTTT. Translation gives CASSPRALLLTDTQYF.